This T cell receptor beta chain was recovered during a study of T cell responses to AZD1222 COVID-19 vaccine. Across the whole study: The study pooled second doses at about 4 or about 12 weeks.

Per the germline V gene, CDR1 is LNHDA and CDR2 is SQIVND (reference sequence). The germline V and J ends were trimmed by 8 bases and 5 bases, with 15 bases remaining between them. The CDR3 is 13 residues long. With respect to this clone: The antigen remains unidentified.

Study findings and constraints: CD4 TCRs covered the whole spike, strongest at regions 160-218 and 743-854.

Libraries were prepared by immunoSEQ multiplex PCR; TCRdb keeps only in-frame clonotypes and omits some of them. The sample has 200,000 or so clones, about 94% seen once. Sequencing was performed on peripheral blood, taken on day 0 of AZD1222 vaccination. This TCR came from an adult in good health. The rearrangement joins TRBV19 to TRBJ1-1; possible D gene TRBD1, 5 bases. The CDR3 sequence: CASSTSGRTEAFF. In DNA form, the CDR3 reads TGTGCCAGTTCGACCTCAGGGAGGACTGAAGCTTTCTTT.